This passage covers 10 T cell receptor beta chains from one sample sequenced in a study of CD8+CD57+ T cells in acquired aplastic anemia. Genomic DNA templated the TCR beta VDJ and CDR3 profiling. MiXCR, run by TCRdb on the reads, gives a single entry per CDR3 protein. The table includes about 180,000 distinct CDR3 sequences, roughly half detected once. Sequenced input: sorted CD4+, CD8+, or CD8+CD57+ T cells (not recorded which) from PBMCs. The receptor source for this set is a human donor in good health.

The chain employs TRBV2 and TRBJ1-5; D call uncertain. V gave up 1 base and J gave up 3 bases, with 10 bases separating them. Germline V gene sequence: CDR1 SNHLY, CDR2 FYNNEI. The CDR3 consists of 15 residues. The CDR3 DNA is TGTGCCAGCAGTGAAGGTGTTGGGGTCAATCAGCCCCAGCATTTT. Translation: CASSEGVGVNQPQHF. Full variable domain (missing parts from reference TRBV2 and TRBJ1-5): EPEVTQTPSHQVTQMGQEVILRCVPISNHLYFYWYRQILGQKVEFLVSFYNNEISEKSEIFDDQFSVERPDGSNFTLKIRSTKLEDSAMYFCASSEGVGVNQPQHFGDGTRLSIL.

This chain links TRBV7-2 with TRBJ2-2; no firm D call. The CDR3 has 13 residues. Germline-derived CDR1 and CDR2 are SGHTA and FQGNSA. Trimming took off 4 bases at V and 6 bases at J, with 9 bases between the two ends. CDR3 DNA: TGTGCCAGCAGCTCTCCCCGTGCCGGGGAGCTGTTTTTT. This codes for CASSSPRAGELFF.

J is TRBJ2-2 and V is TRBV5-5, with 11 bases aligning to TRBD2. CDR1 is SGHKS, CDR2 YYEKEE, per germline (reference sequence). With 2 bases clipped from V and 4 bases from J, the junction kept 4 bases outside the gene matches. The CDR3 loop spans 16 amino acids. The CDR3 region is CASSLLAGDGTGELFF. The CDR3 DNA reads as TGTGCCAGCAGCTTACTAGCGGGAGATGGCACCGGGGAGCTGTTTTTT.

This chain connects TRBV25-1 to TRBJ2-1; D possibly corresponds to TRBD2 (5 bases). The V gene lost 5 bases and the J gene lost 10 bases, with 15 bases spanning the gap. Germline CDR1 and CDR2: MGHDK and SYGVNS. The CDR3 is 13 residues long. This CDR3 reads CASSQKREGEQFF. As DNA, the CDR3 is TGTGCCAGCAGTCAGAAGAGGGAAGGGGAGCAGTTCTTC.

The V and J genes are TRBV13 and TRBJ1-3; unclear D gene. The V gene lost 5 bases and the J gene lost 4 bases, with 12 bases spanning the gap. CDR1 is PRHDT and CDR2 is FYEKMQ in the germline V gene (reference sequence). This CDR3 is built from 14 residues. CDR3 sequence: CASSSRAGGNTIYF. In DNA, the CDR3 is TGTGCCAGCAGCAGCCGGGCCGGGGGAAACACCATATATTTT.

This clonotype was seen ten or more times. The gene calls are TRBV7-9 and TRBJ1-4; the match to TRBD1 covers 7 bases. There are 16 residues in the CDR3. Germline assignment: CDR1 SEHNR and CDR2 FQNEAQ (reference sequence). Trimming at V came to 1 base and at J to 0 bases, leaving 2 bases not matched to a gene. In DNA form, the CDR3 reads TGTGCCAGCAGCTTAGGGGGGACAGCAACTAATGAAAAACTGTTTTTT. This translates into CASSLGGTATNEKLFF.

This rearrangement joins TRBV24-1 to TRBJ2-3; 12 nucleotides align to TRBD2. The trim removed 9 bases at V and 2 bases at J, leaving 14 bases unmatched. In germline, CDR1 is KGHDR, CDR2 SFDVKD. This CDR3 region has 18 residues. As DNA, the CDR3 is TGTGCCACCGGCTTGCCTAGCGGGGGGGCGGACTCCACAGATACGCAGTATTTT. Its protein is CATGLPSGGADSTDTQYF.

This clonotype was seen many times. This sequence joins TRBV2 and TRBJ2-5; D assignment may be TRBD1 or TRBD2 (6 bases each). Trimming left V 6 bases short and J 5 bases short, with 10 bases between. The germline V gene has CDR1 SNHLY and CDR2 FYNNEI. The CDR3 consists of 12 residues. The CDR3 region is CASRVGGETQYF. The CDR3 nucleotides are TGTGCCAGCAGGGTAGGGGGGGAGACCCAGTACTTC.

This clonotype is a singleton in its sample. The V and J genes are TRBV11-2 and TRBJ1-5; D call uncertain. Germline lookup yields CDR1 SGHAT and CDR2 FQNNGV. Trimming took off 5 bases at V and 10 bases at J, with 0 bases between the two ends. This CDR3 has 8 residues. Here the CDR3 reads CASSPQHF. CDR3 DNA sequence: TGTGCCAGCAGCCCCCAGCATTTT.

Of note for this clonotype: Germline and junction disagree at one end, which may indicate a read error. This chain connects TRBV29-1 to TRBJ2-7, with 9 bases that match TRBD2. Germline lookup yields CDR1 SQVTM and CDR2 ANQGSEA. The CDR3 totals 13 residues. CDR3 bases: TGCAGCATTGAAGCGGGAGGTGCCTACGAGCAGTACTTC. Translated, it gives CSIEAGGAYEQYF.